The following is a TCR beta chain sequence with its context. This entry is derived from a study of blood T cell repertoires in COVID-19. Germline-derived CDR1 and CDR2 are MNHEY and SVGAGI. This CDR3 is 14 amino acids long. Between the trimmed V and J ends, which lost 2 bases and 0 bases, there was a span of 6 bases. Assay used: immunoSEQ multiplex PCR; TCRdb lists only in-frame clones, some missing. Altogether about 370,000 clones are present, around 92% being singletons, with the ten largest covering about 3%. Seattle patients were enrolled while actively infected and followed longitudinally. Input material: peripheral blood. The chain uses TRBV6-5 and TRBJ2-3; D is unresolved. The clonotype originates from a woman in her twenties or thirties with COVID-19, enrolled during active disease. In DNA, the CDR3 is TGTGCCAGCAGTTACGCTAAAAGCACAGATACGCAGTATTTT. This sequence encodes CASSYAKSTDTQYF.